Listed here are 17 T cell receptor beta chains from one sample, sequenced in a study of shared clonotypes between healthy human individuals. Libraries were prepared by immunoSEQ multiplex PCR; TCRdb keeps only in-frame clonotypes and omits some of them. The sample has around 340,000 clones, around 70% seen once. The source material was memory CD4+ T cells sorted from blood. The subset was: CD45RA-negative fraction. The receptors were gathered from a man between 25 and 39 years old in good health.

V usage is TRBV5-4 and J usage is TRBJ2-5; D ambiguous. Germline-derived CDR1 and CDR2 are SGHNT and YYREEE (reference sequence). V lost 0 bases to trimming and J lost 4 bases, with 7 bases between them. The CDR3 has 13 residues. The CDR3 DNA is TGTGCCAGCAGCTTGGAGACCGTAGAGACCCAGTACTTC. Its protein is CASSLETVETQYF.

This clone was counted at least ten times. The chain couples TRBV5-6 to TRBJ2-7, with D possibly TRBD1 on 6 matching bases. Germline loops: CDR1 SGHDT, CDR2 YYEEEE. Trimming stripped 0 bases from V and 2 bases from J, with 18 bases between. The CDR3 is 17 amino acids. In DNA, the CDR3 is TGTGCCAGCAGCTTGGACTACGGGGCAGGGGACCCCTACGAGCAGTACTTC. As protein: CASSLDYGAGDPYEQYF.

This clone was picked up one time. The chain has TRBV6-1 and TRBJ1-1; 7 bases are a match to TRBD1. Germline V gene data show CDR1 as MNHNS and CDR2 as SASEGT. The CDR3 contains 16 residues. Trimming at V came to 4 bases and at J to 0 bases, leaving 8 bases not matched to a gene. As DNA, the CDR3 is TGTGCCAGCAGTGGACTTCTGGGACAGATGAACACTGAAGCTTTCTTT. Translated, it gives CASSGLLGQMNTEAFF.

The CDR3 loop reads CAKDDIAGGISYEQYF. The CDR3 coding sequence is TGTGCCAAAGACGACATAGCGGGAGGGATCTCCTACGAGCAGTACTTC. The chain uses TRBV19 and TRBJ2-7; 11 bases align to TRBD2. V shed 10 bases and J 0 bases; nucleotides not matched to a gene: 11. The CDR3 spans 16 residues. In germline, CDR1 is LNHDA, CDR2 SQIVND (reference sequence).

CDR3 bases: TGTGCCAGCAGCTCCAGGGCCTCCTACGAGCAGTACTTC. It codes for CASSSRASYEQYF. The chain uses TRBV7-2 and TRBJ2-7; TRBD1 might be the D (5 bases). Germline-derived CDR1 and CDR2 are SGHTA and FQGNSA. V was trimmed by 4 bases and J by 0 bases, leaving 7 bases between them. The CDR3 runs 13 residues.

Remarks on this clone: One end of the junction varies from germline; a read error may be responsible. The V gene is TRBV25-1, the J gene TRBJ2-7; D is unresolved. The CDR3 spans 12 residues. Germline V gene lookup returns CDR1 MGHDK and CDR2 SYGVNS. The chain's CDR3 is CASSVSAYAQYF. The CDR3 DNA is TGTGCCAGCAGTGTGTCTGCATACGCGCAGTACTTC.

The rearrangement joins TRBV5-1 to TRBJ2-5; 14 nucleotides match TRBD2. The CDR3 is made up of 16 amino acids. The junction had 7 bases not matched to a gene; V was cut back by 7 bases and J by 2 bases. CDR1 is SGHRS, CDR2 YFSETQ, per germline. The DNA of the CDR3 is TGCGCCAGCCAGGGACTAGCGGGAGTCTCGCAAGAGACCCAGTACTTC. Translation: CASQGLAGVSQETQYF.

V is TRBV18 and J is TRBJ2-7, with D possibly matching TRBD1 (7 bases). V was clipped by 4 bases and J by 2 bases, with 12 bases between them. The CDR3 has 14 amino acids. Germline loops: CDR1 KGHSH, CDR2 LQKENI. CDR3 loop: CASSLRGDPYEQYF. The CDR3 nucleotides are TGTGCCAGCTCACTCAGGGGGGATCCCTACGAGCAGTACTTC.

The gene calls are TRBV5-1 and TRBJ2-5; D is possibly TRBD2 (7 bases). The CDR3 totals 16 residues. Germline lookup yields CDR1 SGHRS and CDR2 YFSETQ. V lost 3 bases, J lost 5 bases, and 20 bases lay in between. CDR3 coding DNA: TGCGCCAGCAGCTCGTCCGGGGGGCTGGTTCGGGAGACCCAGTACTTC. This encodes CASSSSGGLVRETQYF. The full variable domain, its missing parts supplied by reference TRBV5-1 and TRBJ2-5, is KAGVTQTPRYLIKTRGQQVTLSCSPISGHRSVSWYQQTPGQGLQFLFEYFSETQRNKGNFPGRFSGRQFSNSRSEMNVSTLELGDSALYLCASSSSGGLVRETQYFGPGTRLLVL.

In regard to this clone: The sample carries other DNA sequences with the same CDR3. Here the CDR3 reads CASSVGGGQETQYF. CDR3 nucleotide sequence: TGTGCCAGCAGCGTAGGTGGCGGCCAGGAGACCCAGTACTTC. The chain links TRBV9 to TRBJ2-5, with no clear D. CDR1 and CDR2 (germline): SGDLS, YYNGEE. The CDR3 sequence is 14 residues long. Trimming shortened V by 0 bases and J by 5 bases, and 11 bases separated the two germline ends.

The chain has TRBV7-2 and TRBJ2-1; 10 positions match TRBD2. J was trimmed by 7 bases and V by 5 bases; bases with no gene match: 8. CDR3 size: 15 residues. Germline V gene lookup returns CDR1 SGHTA and CDR2 FQGNSA. This CDR3 reads CASSPKREGRNEQFF. Here the CDR3 DNA reads TGTGCCAGCAGCCCTAAGCGGGAGGGCCGAAATGAGCAGTTCTTC. The complete variable domain, with remaining parts taken from reference TRBV7-2 and TRBJ2-1, reads GAGVSQSPSNKVTEKGKDVELRCDPISGHTALYWYRQSLGQGLEFLIYFQGNSAPDKSGLPSDRFSAERTGGSVSTLTIQRTQQEDSAVYLCASSPKREGRNEQFFGPGTRLTVL.

This clone was found once. Different DNA sequences within this sample yield the same CDR3. The J gene is TRBJ2-7, the V gene TRBV27; 8 nucleotides line up with TRBD1. The germline gives CDR1 MNHEY, CDR2 SMNVEV (reference sequence). This CDR3 is 15 amino acids long. Trimming at V came to 3 bases and at J to 2 bases, leaving 6 bases not matched to a gene. In DNA form, the CDR3 reads TGTGCCAGCAGTTTCTGGACAGGGTATCCCTACGAGCAGTACTTC. Translation: CASSFWTGYPYEQYF.

This clone was counted ten times or more. V usage is TRBV6-5 and J usage is TRBJ2-7; 9 nucleotides match TRBD2. The CDR3 extends over 15 amino acids. After removal of 6 bases from V and 4 bases from J, the junction contained 10 bases not matched to a gene. Germline CDR1 and CDR2: MNHEY and SVGAGI. CDR3 sequence: CASRVSGRPFYEQYF. The CDR3, as DNA: TGTGCCAGCAGAGTAAGCGGGAGGCCTTTTTACGAGCAGTACTTC.

The rearrangement links TRBV5-5 to TRBJ1-2; D possibly corresponds to TRBD1 (6 bases). Germline V gives CDR1 SGHKS, CDR2 YYEKEE (reference sequence). CDR3 length: 15 amino acids. Trimming shortened V by 4 bases and J by 7 bases, and 20 bases separated the two germline ends. CDR3 loop: CASSQWDISSVGYTF. Written as DNA, the CDR3 is TGTGCCAGCAGCCAGTGGGACATTTCGAGTGTTGGCTACACCTTC. Full variable domain (rest looked up from reference TRBV5-5 and TRBJ1-2): DAGVTQSPTHLIKTRGQQVTLRCSPISGHKSVSWYQQVLGQGPQFIFQYYEKEERGRGNFPDRFSARQFPNYSSELNVNALLLGDSALYLCASSQWDISSVGYTFGSGTRLTVV.

This clone occurred many times. The V gene is TRBV5-1, the J gene TRBJ1-1; D might be TRBD1 (6 bases). The germline V gene encodes CDR1 SGHRS and CDR2 YFSETQ. The V gene lost 4 bases and the J gene lost 2 bases, with 12 bases spanning the gap. The CDR3 sequence is 14 residues long. The CDR3 region has the DNA TGCGCCAGCAGCCGAGGACAGTCTAACACTGAAGCTTTCTTT. Translating gives CASSRGQSNTEAFF.

This clone has only one observation. The chain recombines TRBV7-3 with TRBJ2-3; possible D gene TRBD2, 6 bases. In germline, CDR1 is SGHTA, CDR2 FQGTGA. The CDR3 contains 14 residues. Trimming cost V 1 base and J 2 bases, with 7 bases left between them. This CDR3 is CASSLRTNTDTQYF. The CDR3 coding sequence is TGTGCCAGCAGCTTAAGGACTAACACAGATACGCAGTATTTT.

The chain recombines TRBV19 with TRBJ2-7; the D is unclear. Germline V gene sequence: CDR1 LNHDA, CDR2 SQIVND (reference sequence). This CDR3 is 17 amino acids long. V gave up 4 bases and J gave up 4 bases, with 23 bases separating them. The CDR3: CASSTAVGSPGRYEQYF. The CDR3 bases are TGTGCCAGTAGTACGGCGGTCGGCAGCCCCGGGCGATACGAGCAGTACTTC.